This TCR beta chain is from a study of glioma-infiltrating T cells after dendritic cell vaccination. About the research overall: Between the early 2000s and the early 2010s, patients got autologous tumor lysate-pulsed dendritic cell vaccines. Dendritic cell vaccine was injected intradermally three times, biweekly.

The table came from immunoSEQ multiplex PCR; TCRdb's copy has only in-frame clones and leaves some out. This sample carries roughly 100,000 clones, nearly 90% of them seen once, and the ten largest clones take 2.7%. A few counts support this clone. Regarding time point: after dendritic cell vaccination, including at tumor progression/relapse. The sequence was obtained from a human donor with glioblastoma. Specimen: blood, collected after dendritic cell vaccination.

The CDR3 loop is CASSPGGDYGYTF. The CDR3 DNA reads TGTGCCAGCAGCCCAGGAGGGGACTATGGCTACACCTTC. The J gene is TRBJ1-2, the V gene TRBV11-3, with D possibly being TRBD1 (5 bases). V lost 5 bases to trimming and J lost 3 bases, with 10 bases between them. The CDR3 is 13 residues long. Germline values: CDR1 SGHNT, CDR2 YENEEA.